The 28 T cell receptor beta chains given below trace back to one sample, sequenced in a study of T cells in Graves' hyperthyroidism and ophthalmopathy. Amplified TCR beta CDR3 regions came from RNA transcripts. During a first-round RT-PCR of the TCR CDR3, the HTBI primer set was used. Using its own MiXCR run on the multiplex PCR reads, TCRdb lists one record per CDR3 protein. Of hundreds of thousands of distinct CDR3 sequences listed, about 15% were seen once; the top ten hold about 13%. Material: blood. These receptors all stem from a man younger than 35 with Graves' ophthalmopathy.

This rearrangement joins TRBV12-3 or TRBV12-4 to TRBJ2-1; 10 bases are a match to TRBD2. V was pared by 7 bases and J by 7 bases, with 10 bases of the junction left unmatched. The CDR3 contains 15 residues. CDR3 region: CASTEEGLAFNEQFF. CDR3 sequence (DNA): TGTGCCAGCACCGAAGAGGGACTAGCGTTTAATGAGCAGTTCTTC.

The CDR3 reads CASSIVGDSYQPQHF. CDR3 in DNA: TGTGCCAGTAGTATAGTTGGGGACAGCTATCAGCCCCAGCATTTT. This chain uses TRBV19 with TRBJ1-5; the match to TRBD1 covers 7 bases. Looked up from germline, CDR1 is LNHDA and CDR2 is SQIVND (reference sequence). The CDR3 runs to 15 residues. Unmatched junction bases numbered 5, after V lost 1 base and J lost 5 bases.

This chain connects TRBV29-1 to TRBJ2-7, with TRBD1 matching over 9 bases. Germline V CDR1 and CDR2: SQVTM, ANQGSEA. The CDR3 loop spans 15 amino acids. V shed 3 bases, J shed 4 bases, and the junction held 10 bases outside the gene matches. The CDR3 here is CSVDSGTGGGYEQYF. Here the CDR3 DNA reads TGCAGCGTTGATTCAGGCACAGGGGGCGGGTACGAGCAGTACTTC.

This rearrangement joins TRBV28 to TRBJ2-5; 11 bases map to TRBD2. Germline V gives CDR1 MDHEN, CDR2 SYDVKM. The CDR3 loop spans 14 amino acids. The J segment lost 7 bases and the V segment lost 7 bases, leaving 8 bases of the junction unmatched. In nucleotides, the CDR3 is TGTGCCAGCACCATTAGCGGGAGGGGGGGGACCCAGTACTTC. Translated, it gives CASTISGRGGTQYF.

This clonotype was seen a few times. V gene TRBV19 combines with J gene TRBJ1-5; D remains unclear. The ends were cut back, 6 bases at V and 4 bases at J, with 10 bases in the middle. CDR3 length: 13 residues. Germline values: CDR1 LNHDA, CDR2 SQIVND (reference sequence). CDR3 sequence (DNA): TGTGCCAGTAGGATGGACGGGAATCAGCCCCAGCATTTT. Translation: CASRMDGNQPQHF.

This clonotype was observed at least ten times. The chain's CDR3 is CASRRAGAQNNEQFF. The CDR3 bases are TGTGCCAGCAGGAGAGCGGGGGCCCAAAACAATGAGCAGTTCTTC. The chain links TRBV7-2 to TRBJ2-1; 8 nucleotides agree with TRBD2. V lost 6 bases, J lost 5 bases, and 9 bases stayed unmatched. The CDR3 is made up of 15 amino acids. CDR1 and CDR2 (germline): SGHTA, FQGNSA.

As to this clonotype: A much larger clonotype is one base distant, so this may be a read error. The V and J genes are TRBV2 and TRBJ1-2; possibly TRBD1 for D (5 bases). The CDR3 totals 14 residues. CDR1 is SNHLY, CDR2 FYNNEI, per germline. The CDR3, as DNA: TGTGCCGGCAGTGAGGACATCCCGGTGAAAGGCTACACCTTC. Encoded protein: CAGSEDIPVKGYTF.

There are many counts of this clonotype. This chain's CDR3 is CASSLNGMRGYEQYF. The CDR3 DNA sequence: TGTGCCAGCAGCTTAAACGGCATGAGGGGCTACGAGCAGTACTTC. This chain connects TRBV7-2 to TRBJ2-7; D may correspond to TRBD1 or TRBD2 (5 bases each). CDR1 SGHTA and CDR2 FQGNSA come from the germline V gene. This CDR3 is 15 amino acids long. V was trimmed by 2 bases and J by 3 bases, leaving 14 bases between them.

The J gene is TRBJ2-7, the V gene TRBV7-8; unclear D gene. CDR3 length equals 14 residues. The germline V and J ends were trimmed by 5 bases and 4 bases, with 15 bases remaining between them. CDR1 and CDR2 (germline): SGHVS, FQNEAQ. In nucleotides, the CDR3 is TGTGCCAGCAGCGTCGACCGGGTGAATTACGAGCAGTACTTC. This translates into CASSVDRVNYEQYF.

This clonotype was found many times. The J gene is TRBJ2-5, the V gene TRBV4-2; D not certain. This CDR3 is built from 14 residues. Germline CDR1 is LGHNA and CDR2 is YNFKEQ. The V gene lost 0 bases and the J gene lost 6 bases, with 11 bases spanning the gap. The CDR3 nucleotides are TGTGCCAGCAGCCAAGACCGAGCGACCCAGACCCAGTACTTC. Its protein product is CASSQDRATQTQYF.

This clonotype has a count of ten or more. This sequence joins TRBV5-4 and TRBJ2-7; D call uncertain. This CDR3 is built from 15 residues. Germline values: CDR1 SGHNT, CDR2 YYREEE (reference sequence). V was cut by 0 bases and J by 0 bases, with 10 bases left in between. The CDR3 bases are TGTGCCAGCAGCTTGGCCCGGGCCACCTCCTACGAGCAGTACTTC. Protein sequence: CASSLARATSYEQYF.

This clonotype was counted ten times or more. The chain uses TRBV12-3 or TRBV12-4 and TRBJ1-1; no clear D gene. The CDR3 sequence is 14 residues long. Trimming took off 3 bases at V and 1 base at J, with 9 bases between the two ends. CDR3 sequence reads: CASSFGLENTEAFF. The CDR3 DNA reads TGTGCCAGCAGTTTTGGTCTGGAGAACACTGAAGCTTTCTTT.

This clonotype occurred many times. The CDR3 region has the DNA TGTGCCAGCAGGGGGACAGGGTACTCTAATGAGCAGTTCTTC. This codes for CASRGTGYSNEQFF. This chain links TRBV27 with TRBJ2-1; 9 bases map to TRBD1. The ends lost 6 bases at V and 7 bases at J; junction bases unmatched: 7. Per the germline V gene, CDR1 is MNHEY and CDR2 is SMNVEV (reference sequence). This CDR3 is built from 14 residues.

This clonotype was picked up a small number of times. This rearrangement joins TRBV3-1 to TRBJ2-1, with D perhaps given as TRBD1 or TRBD2 (6 bases each). CDR1 and CDR2 from the germline V gene are LGHDT and YNNKEL (reference sequence). The CDR3 loop spans 18 amino acids. Trimming pared 1 base from V and 6 bases from J, leaving 22 bases between. This CDR3 is CASSQVFGRLVGANEQFF. DNA of the CDR3: TGTGCCAGCAGCCAAGTGTTCGGGAGATTGGTGGGGGCCAATGAGCAGTTCTTC.

This clonotype was observed a few times. V usage is TRBV10-3 and J usage is TRBJ1-2, with no clear D. The germline CDR1 and CDR2 sequences are ENHRY and SYGVKD. The CDR3 runs to 13 residues. Trimming cost V 3 bases and J 0 bases, with 5 bases left between them. Here the CDR3 reads CAISDRANYGYTF. As DNA, the CDR3 is TGTGCCATCAGTGACAGAGCTAACTATGGCTACACCTTC.

In this sample, this clonotype turned up a few times. This sequence joins TRBV5-1 and TRBJ2-3; 7 nucleotides align to TRBD2. The ends lost 1 base at V and 7 bases at J; junction bases unmatched: 3. Germline assignment: CDR1 SGHRS and CDR2 YFSETQ. The CDR3 runs to 13 residues. The CDR3 sequence is CASSLSSGNTQYF. DNA of the CDR3: TGCGCCAGCAGCTTGTCAAGCGGGAATACGCAGTATTTT.

The CDR3 here is CASSQDGGATNEKLFF. CDR3 nucleotide sequence: TGCGCCAGCAGCCAAGATGGCGGTGCAACTAATGAAAAACTGTTTTTT. The chain has TRBV4-1 and TRBJ1-4; D is uncertain. The CDR3 totals 16 residues. Trimming removed 0 bases at V and 0 bases at J, with 8 bases between. CDR1 and CDR2 from the germline V gene are MGHRA and YSYEKL.

This clonotype was picked up many times. V gene TRBV27 combines with J gene TRBJ2-1; D may be TRBD2 (6 bases). The germline V gene has CDR1 MNHEY and CDR2 SMNVEV (reference sequence). Between the trimmed V and J ends, which lost 7 bases and 4 bases, there was a span of 14 bases. This CDR3 has 14 residues. CDR3 sequence: CASTVDYRYNEQFF. The CDR3 DNA sequence: TGTGCCAGCACCGTGGACTATCGGTACAATGAGCAGTTCTTC.

The gene calls are TRBV29-1 and TRBJ1-3, with unresolved D. V lost 7 bases and J lost 4, with 17 bases in between. Germline assignment: CDR1 SQVTM and CDR2 ANQGSEA. The CDR3 loop spans 14 amino acids. The DNA of the CDR3 is TGCAGCGCAAGCTCACGGGTGTCGGGAAACACCATATATTTT. This sequence encodes CSASSRVSGNTIYF. The entire variable domain, with the rest obtained from reference TRBV29-1 and TRBJ1-3, is as follows: SAVISQKPSRDICQRGTSLTIQCQVDSQVTMMFWYRQQPGQSLTLIATANQGSEATYESGFVIDKFPISRPNLTFSTLTVSNMSPEDSSIYLCSASSRVSGNTIYFGEGSWLTVV.

This clonotype came up many times. This sequence joins TRBV20-1 and TRBJ1-1, with D possibly being TRBD1 (6 bases). Germline assignment: CDR1 DFQATT and CDR2 SNEGSKA (reference sequence). V was cut by 1 base and J by 5 bases, with 17 bases left in between. This CDR3 region has 15 residues. CDR3 region: CSARVQGLSGTEAFF. Here the CDR3 DNA reads TGCAGTGCTAGAGTTCAGGGGTTAAGTGGTACTGAAGCTTTCTTT.

This clonotype has only a few counts. This sequence joins TRBV6-5 and TRBJ1-1; D not certain. Germline values: CDR1 MNHEY, CDR2 SVGAGI. The CDR3 is 13 amino acids. Deletions cut 2 bases from V and 0 bases from J, with 4 bases between. DNA for the CDR3: TGTGCCAGCAGTTACGTCGTGAACACTGAAGCTTTCTTT. It is translated as CASSYVVNTEAFF.

As regards this clonotype: A much larger clone sits a single nucleotide away, making a read error possible. The genes are TRBV18 and TRBJ1-6, with 11 bases lining up with TRBD1. Germline V CDR1 and CDR2: KGHSH, LQKENI. The CDR3 sequence is 16 residues long. The CDR3 spells CAGSPPGGQGDSPLHF. The CDR3 DNA reads as TGTGCCGGCTCACCACCAGGGGGACAGGGGGATTCACCCCTCCACTTT.

The rearrangement links TRBV4-1 to TRBJ1-1, with D possibly being TRBD1 (5 bases). Germline CDR1 and CDR2: MGHRA and YSYEKL. This CDR3 comprises 15 residues. Trimming cost V 1 base and J 4 bases, with 13 bases left between them. The CDR3 loop reads CASSQGDLTATEAFF. The CDR3 DNA follows: TGCGCCAGCAGCCAAGGGGACCTTACGGCCACTGAAGCTTTCTTT.

The chain uses TRBV6-1 and TRBJ2-3; TRBD2 is a possible D gene (7 bases). V shed 6 bases and J shed 5 bases, with 24 bases lying between them. This CDR3 has 17 residues. CDR1 is MNHNS and CDR2 is SASEGT in the germline V gene. CDR3 loop: CASRGEGGGLGRDTQYF. The CDR3 coding sequence is TGTGCCAGCAGGGGGGAAGGCGGGGGCCTTGGGAGAGATACGCAGTATTTT.

Here the CDR3 reads CASSPPVALGGPNTEAFF. The CDR3 nucleotides are TGTGCCAGCTCACCACCGGTGGCGTTGGGGGGCCCCAACACTGAAGCTTTCTTT. The V and J genes are TRBV18 and TRBJ1-1; weak D call: TRBD1 (6 bases). V was clipped by 0 bases and J by 2 bases, with 19 bases between them. The V gene's germline CDR1 is KGHSH and CDR2 LQKENI. This CDR3 has 18 amino acids. The full variable domain, completed using reference TRBV18 and TRBJ1-1, is NAGVMQNPRHLVRRRGQEARLRCSPMKGHSHVYWYRQLPEEGLKFMVYLQKENIIDESGMPKERFSAEFPKEGPSILRIQQVVRGDSAAYFCASSPPVALGGPNTEAFFGQGTRLTVV.

This clonotype has a count of ten or more. The CDR3 loop is CASSLEGSRNTEAFF. The CDR3, as DNA: TGCGCCAGCAGCTTGGAGGGCTCCAGGAACACTGAAGCTTTCTTT. The chain links TRBV5-1 to TRBJ1-1; D is unclear. Trimming cost V 0 bases and J 1 base, with 10 bases left between them. The CDR3 totals 15 residues. The germline V gene encodes CDR1 SGHRS and CDR2 YFSETQ. Combining the CDR3 with reference TRBV5-1 and TRBJ1-1 gives the whole variable domain KAGVTQTPRYLIKTRGQQVTLSCSPISGHRSVSWYQQTPGQGLQFLFEYFSETQRNKGNFPGRFSGRQFSNSRSEMNVSTLELGDSALYLCASSLEGSRNTEAFFGQGTRLTVV.

The rearrangement uses TRBV4-1 and TRBJ2-3; D is ambiguous. Germline V lookup: CDR1 MGHRA, CDR2 YSYEKL. The germline V and J ends were trimmed by 0 bases and 0 bases, with 13 bases remaining between them. The length of the CDR3 is 17 residues. CDR3: CASSQELTPKSTDTQYF. Written as DNA, the CDR3 is TGCGCCAGCAGCCAAGAGTTGACTCCGAAAAGCACAGATACGCAGTATTTT.

CDR3 DNA: TGTGCCAGCAGTGAGACAGCCCACTCTGGAAACACCATATATTTT. It encodes CASSETAHSGNTIYF. The chain carries TRBV25-1 and TRBJ1-3; a weak D match, TRBD1 (5 bases). CDR1 and CDR2 from the germline V gene are MGHDK and SYGVNS. The CDR3 is 15 amino acids. Trimming removed 3 bases at V and 0 bases at J, with 9 bases between. Variable domain in full (rest from reference TRBV25-1 and TRBJ1-3): EADIYQTPRYLVIGTGKKITLECSQTMGHDKMYWYQQDPGMELHLIHYSYGVNSTEKGDLSSESTVSRIRTEHFPLTLESARPSHTSQYLCASSETAHSGNTIYFGEGSWLTVV.